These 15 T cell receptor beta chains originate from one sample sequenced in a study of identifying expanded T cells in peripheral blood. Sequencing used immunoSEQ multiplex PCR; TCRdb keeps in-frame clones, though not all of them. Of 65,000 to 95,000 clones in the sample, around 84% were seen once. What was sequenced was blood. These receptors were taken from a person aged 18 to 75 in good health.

CDR3 sequence: CASSVMVDTEAFF. The DNA for the CDR3 is TGTGCCAGCAGCGTCATGGTAGACACTGAAGCTTTCTTT. The rearrangement uses TRBV9 and TRBJ1-1; no reliable D call. V was shortened by 2 bases and J by 3 bases, with 8 bases between the two germline ends. Germline loops: CDR1 SGDLS, CDR2 YYNGEE. CDR3 length: 13 amino acids. Using reference TRBV9 and TRBJ1-1 for the parts outside the CDR3, the full variable domain is DSGVTQTPKHLITATGQRVTLRCSPRSGDLSVYWYQQSLDQGLQFLIQYYNGEERAKGNILERFSAQQFPDLHSELNLSSLELGDSALYFCASSVMVDTEAFFGQGTRLTVV.

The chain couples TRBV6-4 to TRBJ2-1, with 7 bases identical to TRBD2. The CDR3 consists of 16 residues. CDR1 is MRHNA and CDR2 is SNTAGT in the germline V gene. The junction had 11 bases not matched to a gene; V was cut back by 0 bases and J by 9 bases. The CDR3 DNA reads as TGTGCCAGCAGTGACTCGGGGCGGGAGAATCGGGGTGAGCAGTTCTTC. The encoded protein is CASSDSGRENRGEQFF.

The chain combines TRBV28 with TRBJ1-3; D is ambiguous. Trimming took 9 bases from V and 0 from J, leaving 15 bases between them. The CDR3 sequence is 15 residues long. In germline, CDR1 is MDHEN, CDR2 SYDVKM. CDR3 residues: CASREEVHSGNTIYF. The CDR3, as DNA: TGTGCCAGTCGAGAAGAGGTCCACTCTGGAAACACCATATATTTT.

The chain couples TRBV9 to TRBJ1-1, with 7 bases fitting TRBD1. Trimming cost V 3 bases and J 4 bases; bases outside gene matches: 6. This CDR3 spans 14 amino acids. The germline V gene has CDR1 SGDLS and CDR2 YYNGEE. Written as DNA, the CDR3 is TGTGCCAGCAGCGCGCACCAGGGGGGCACTGAAGCTTTCTTT. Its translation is CASSAHQGGTEAFF.

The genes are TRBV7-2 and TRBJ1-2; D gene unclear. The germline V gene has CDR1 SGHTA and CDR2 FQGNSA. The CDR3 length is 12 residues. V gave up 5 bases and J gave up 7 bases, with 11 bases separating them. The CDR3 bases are TGTGCCAGCAGCCGCGGACCTGGTGGCTACACCTTC. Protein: CASSRGPGGYTF.

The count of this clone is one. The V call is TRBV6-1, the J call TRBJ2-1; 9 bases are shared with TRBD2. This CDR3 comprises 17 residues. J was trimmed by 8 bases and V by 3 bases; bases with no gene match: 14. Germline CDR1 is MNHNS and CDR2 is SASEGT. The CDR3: CASSDRGLAGRLDEQFF. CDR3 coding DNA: TGTGCCAGCAGTGATCGTGGGCTAGCGGGAAGGCTCGATGAGCAGTTCTTC.

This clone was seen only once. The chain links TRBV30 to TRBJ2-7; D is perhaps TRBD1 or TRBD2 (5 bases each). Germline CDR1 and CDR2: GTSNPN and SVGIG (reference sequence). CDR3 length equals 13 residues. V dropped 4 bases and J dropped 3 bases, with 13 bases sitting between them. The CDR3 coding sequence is TGTGCCTGGATTCGGGACGGGGTCTACGAGCAGTACTTC. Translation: CAWIRDGVYEQYF. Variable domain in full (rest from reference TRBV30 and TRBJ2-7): SQTIHQWPATLVQPVGSPLSLECTVEGTSNPNLYWYRQAAGRGLQLLFYSVGIGQISSEVPQNLSASRPQDRQFILSSKKLLLSDSGFYLCAWIRDGVYEQYFGPGTRLTVT.

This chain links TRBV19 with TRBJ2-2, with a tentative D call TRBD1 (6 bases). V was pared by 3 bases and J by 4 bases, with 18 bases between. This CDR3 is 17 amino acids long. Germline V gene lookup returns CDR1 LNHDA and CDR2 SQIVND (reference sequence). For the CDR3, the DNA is TGTGCCAGTAGTATGGGCCTGGGGACACCCGCCACCGGGGAGCTGTTTTTT. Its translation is CASSMGLGTPATGELFF.

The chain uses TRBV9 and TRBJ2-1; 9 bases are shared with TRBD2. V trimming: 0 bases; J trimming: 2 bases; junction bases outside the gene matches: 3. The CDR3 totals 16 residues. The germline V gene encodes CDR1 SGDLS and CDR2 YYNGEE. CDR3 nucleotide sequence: TGTGCCAGCAGCGTAGCGGCGGGAGGGCCCTACAATGAGCAGTTCTTC. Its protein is CASSVAAGGPYNEQFF.

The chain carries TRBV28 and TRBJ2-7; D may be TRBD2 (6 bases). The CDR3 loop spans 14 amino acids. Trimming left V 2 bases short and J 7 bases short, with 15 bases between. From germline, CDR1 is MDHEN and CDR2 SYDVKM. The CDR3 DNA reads TGTGCCAGCAGTTTAGACGGGGGACTGCCGGAGCAGTACTTC. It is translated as CASSLDGGLPEQYF.

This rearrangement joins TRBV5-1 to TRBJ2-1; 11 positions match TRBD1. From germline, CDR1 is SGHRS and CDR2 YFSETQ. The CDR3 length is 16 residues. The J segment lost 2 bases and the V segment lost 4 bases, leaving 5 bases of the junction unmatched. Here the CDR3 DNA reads TGCGCCAGCAGCAAAGGACAGGGGGCAACCTACAATGAGCAGTTCTTC. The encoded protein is CASSKGQGATYNEQFF. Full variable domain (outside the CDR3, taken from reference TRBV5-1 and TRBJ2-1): KAGVTQTPRYLIKTRGQQVTLSCSPISGHRSVSWYQQTPGQGLQFLFEYFSETQRNKGNFPGRFSGRQFSNSRSEMNVSTLELGDSALYLCASSKGQGATYNEQFFGPGTRLTVL.

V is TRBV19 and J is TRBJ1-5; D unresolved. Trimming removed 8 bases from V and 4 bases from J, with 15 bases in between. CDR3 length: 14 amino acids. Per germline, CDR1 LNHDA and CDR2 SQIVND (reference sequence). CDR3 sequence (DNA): TGTGCCAGTTCCACGGGGATTGGAAATCAGCCCCAGCATTTT. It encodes CASSTGIGNQPQHF.

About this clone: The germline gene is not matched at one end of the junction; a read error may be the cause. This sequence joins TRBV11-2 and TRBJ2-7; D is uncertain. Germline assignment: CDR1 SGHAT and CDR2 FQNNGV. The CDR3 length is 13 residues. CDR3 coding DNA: TGTGCCAGCACCTTATCCCATGGATACGAGCAGTACTTC. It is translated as CASTLSHGYEQYF.

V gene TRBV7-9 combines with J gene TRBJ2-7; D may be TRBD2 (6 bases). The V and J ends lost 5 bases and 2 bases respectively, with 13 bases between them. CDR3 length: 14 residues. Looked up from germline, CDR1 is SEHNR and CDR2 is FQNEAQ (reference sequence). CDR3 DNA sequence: TGTGCCAGCAGCCCCCAGCGGGTTCCCTACGAGCAGTACTTC. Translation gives CASSPQRVPYEQYF.

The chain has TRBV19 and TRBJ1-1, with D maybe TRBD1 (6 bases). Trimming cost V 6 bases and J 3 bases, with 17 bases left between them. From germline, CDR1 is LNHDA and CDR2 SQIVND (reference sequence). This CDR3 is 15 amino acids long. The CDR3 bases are TGTGCCAGTAGCCCCCTCAGGGGCGGGGACACTGAAGCTTTCTTT. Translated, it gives CASSPLRGGDTEAFF.